This T cell receptor (beta chain) was obtained from a study of beta chain features in type 1 diabetes (dated by TCRdb to 2017 to 2018). General notes on the study: No differences in mean age, gender distribution, total cell number or subset yield were found between patients and healthy donors. A total of around 110,000,000 sorted cells were examined across all samples, and RNA yield correlated strongly with the number of cells per subset. In the study, recently diagnosed type 1 diabetes patients and matched healthy donors were compared on the TCRB repertoires of their sorted circulating CD4+ T cell subsets. Regulatory and stem cell-like memory subsets were obtained from only 8 patients and roughly eight healthy donors, while naive and central memory subsets were obtained from all 30 or so donors.

The CDR3 has 18 amino acids, counting the end cysteine and phenylalanine. Solely the CDR3 DNA is kept, with 54 bases framed from the first base. V and J are trimmed by 2 bases and 4 bases, and the gene matches miss 11 bases of the junction. CDR1 and CDR2, looked up from the germline V gene, are SGDLS and YYNGEE. This clone has only a few counts. It has no known antigen specificity. No qualities accompany the bases; no much larger clone lies one base away. The investigation overall reported the following: The naive, central memory and regulatory TCRB repertoires appeared to resemble one another more closely among patients than among healthy donors. Sequencing cDNA rather than genomic DNA could over-represent highly expressing activated cells, although activation and CD3 levels did not differ between groups. Type 1 diabetes patients showed a moderate but significant shortening of TCRB CDR3 length in all four CD4+ subsets. Shorter templates might have been favored by PCR, but patient and control samples were amplified and corrected together, so both groups would have been affected equally by any skew. Fewer insertions and more nucleotide deletions at VDJ recombination sites were observed in patients with type 1 diabetes, implying thymic rearrangement abnormalities. Because the HLA sub-analyses included only small numbers of individuals, any influence of HLA type on TCRB rearrangement was left unresolved.

A single peripheral blood draw of approximately 0.11 L on average was collected from each donor into heparinised tubes. Naive, central memory, regulatory and stem cell-like memory CD4+ T cells were sorted on a BD FACSAria II using a panel including CD45RO, CCR7, CD25, CD127, CD95 and CD27. Purity was above 95% for every sorted population. Right away, PBMCs were isolated by Lymphoprep density gradient centrifugation and were stained directly, with no culture step. So that batch effects would be minimized, each experiment stained and sorted samples in pairs, pairing one healthy donor with one patient. The entire amount of isolated RNA was reverse transcribed using the High Capacity cDNA Reverse Transcription Kit, so the sequenced TCRB transcripts were expressed ones. Deep immunoSEQ sequencing was applied to naive, central memory and regulatory T cell samples, giving an average of approximately 3.8 million total reads per sample. Sorted cells were lysed in RLT buffer, and RNA was extracted using DNase-treated RNeasy Micro or Mini kits according to cell number. To prevent cross-contamination, each cell subset was processed individually, whereas patient and healthy donor samples were processed jointly. The immunoSEQ multiplex PCR was used to amplify TCRB sequences from cDNA, yielding 87-bp fragments that span the CDR3 region. Amplicons were sequenced on the Illumina HiSeq platform. On the study's bioinformatics: Synthetic template baselines were used to correct PCR bias computationally, reads within Hamming distance 2 were collapsed, and singletons that could not be merged were discarded. Reads were aligned against IMGT to assign V, D and J genes, CDR3 length and insertions or deletions at six rearrangement sites. Within each subset, clonotype counts were normalized to sorted cell number, and only after that were true diversity and Gini coefficients computed with the tcR R package. Repertoire sharing was quantified using the overlap coefficient calculated on TCRB nucleotide sequences. As a proxy for the pre-selection repertoire, out-of-frame TCRB sequences from naive cells were analyzed. The clones in this table, taken by TCRdb from immuneACCESS, are in-frame only. Not every clone is retained; where verified, under half of the shortfall comes from an unresolved V gene, and the cause of the rest is unknown. For V, J and clone size, that table is used; D and trimming come from the DNA. The sample includes some 150,000 clones, with roughly 10% observed a single time. Under 1.5% of the sample comes from the top ten.

This clonotype was sampled from a man between 18 and 35 years old in good health. The rearranged chain carries TRBV9 and TRBJ2-3, with TRBD2 identical over 12 junction bases. Sequencing used naive CD4+ T cells from blood. The meaning of the sample's cell subset or site label: true naive CD4+ T cells. The DNA sequence is TGTGCCAGCAGCGTGACACTAGCGGGGGGTTCGGGTCCAGATACGCAGTATTTT. The encoded protein is CASSVTLAGGSGPDTQYF.